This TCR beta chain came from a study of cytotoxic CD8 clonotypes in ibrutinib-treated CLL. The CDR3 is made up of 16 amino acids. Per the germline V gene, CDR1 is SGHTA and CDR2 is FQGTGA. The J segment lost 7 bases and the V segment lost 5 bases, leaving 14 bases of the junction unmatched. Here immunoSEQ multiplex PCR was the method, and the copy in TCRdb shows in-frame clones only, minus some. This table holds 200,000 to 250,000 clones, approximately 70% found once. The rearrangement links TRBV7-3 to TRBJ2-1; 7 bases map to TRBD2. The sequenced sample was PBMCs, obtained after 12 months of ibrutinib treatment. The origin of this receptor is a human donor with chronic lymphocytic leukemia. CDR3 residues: CASSPTALAASNEQFF. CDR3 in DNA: TGTGCCAGCAGCCCCACGGCGCTAGCGGCGTCTAATGAGCAGTTCTTC.